This T cell receptor (beta chain) comes out of a study of blood T cell repertoires in COVID-19. At the level of the study: In each case, the material was cDNA or gDNA derived from T cells, B-cell-depleted T cells, or PBMCs.

Trimming took off 2 bases at V and 4 bases at J, with 10 bases between the two ends. This CDR3 contains 13 residues. The germline V gene has CDR1 SGHKS and CDR2 YYEKEE (reference sequence). Assay: immunoSEQ multiplex PCR; the TCRdb copy retains only in-frame clones and omits some. The sample gives about 170,000 clones, 86% of which show up once; roughly 3.3% is in the top ten. The chain carries TRBV5-5 and TRBJ2-7; D may be TRBD1 (6 bases). Sequencing input: peripheral blood. The TCR comes from a man between 65 and 85 years old with acute or convalescent COVID-19. CDR3 region: CASSFLGQYEQYF. The CDR3 DNA sequence: TGTGCCAGCAGCTTTCTTGGACAGTACGAGCAGTACTTC.